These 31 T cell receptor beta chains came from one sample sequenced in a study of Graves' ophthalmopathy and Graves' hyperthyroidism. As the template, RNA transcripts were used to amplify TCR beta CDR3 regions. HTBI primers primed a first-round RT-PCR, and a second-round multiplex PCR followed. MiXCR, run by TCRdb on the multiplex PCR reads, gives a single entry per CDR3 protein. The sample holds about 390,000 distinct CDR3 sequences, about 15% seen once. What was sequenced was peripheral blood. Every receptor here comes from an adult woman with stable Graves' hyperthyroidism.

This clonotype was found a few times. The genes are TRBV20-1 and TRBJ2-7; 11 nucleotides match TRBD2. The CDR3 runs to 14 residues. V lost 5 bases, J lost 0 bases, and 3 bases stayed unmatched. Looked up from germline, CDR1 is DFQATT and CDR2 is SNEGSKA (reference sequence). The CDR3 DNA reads TGCAGTGCTCATCTAGCGGGAGGCTCCTACGAGCAGTACTTC. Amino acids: CSAHLAGGSYEQYF.

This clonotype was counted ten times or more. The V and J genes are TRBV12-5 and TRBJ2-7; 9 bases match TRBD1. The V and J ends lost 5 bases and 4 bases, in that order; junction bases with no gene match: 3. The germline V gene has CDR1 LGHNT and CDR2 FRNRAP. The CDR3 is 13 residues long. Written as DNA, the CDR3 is TGTGCTAGTGGTCCTGGACAGGGGTACGAGCAGTACTTC. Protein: CASGPGQGYEQYF. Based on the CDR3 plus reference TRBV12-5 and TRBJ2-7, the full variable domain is DARVTQTPRHKVTEMGQEVTMRCQPILGHNTVFWYRQTMMQGLELLAYFRNRAPLDDSGMPKDRFSAEMPDATLATLKIQPSEPRDSAVYFCASGPGQGYEQYFGPGTRLTVT.

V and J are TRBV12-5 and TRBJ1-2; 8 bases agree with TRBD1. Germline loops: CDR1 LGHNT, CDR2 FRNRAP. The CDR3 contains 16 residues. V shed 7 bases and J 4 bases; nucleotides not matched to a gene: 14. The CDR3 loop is CASAFTQGATFYGYTF. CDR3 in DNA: TGTGCTAGTGCCTTCACGCAGGGGGCCACCTTCTATGGCTACACCTTC.

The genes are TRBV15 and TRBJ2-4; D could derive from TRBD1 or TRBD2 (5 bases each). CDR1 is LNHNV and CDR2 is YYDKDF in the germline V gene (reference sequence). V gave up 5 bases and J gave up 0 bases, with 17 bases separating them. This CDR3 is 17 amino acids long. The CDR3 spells CATSLLQGALAKNIQYF. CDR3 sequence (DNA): TGTGCCACCAGCCTACTCCAGGGAGCCCTAGCCAAAAACATTCAGTACTTC.

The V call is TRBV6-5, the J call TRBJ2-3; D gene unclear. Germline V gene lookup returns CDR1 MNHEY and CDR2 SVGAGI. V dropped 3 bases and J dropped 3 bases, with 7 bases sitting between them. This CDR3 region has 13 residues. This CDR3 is CASSYLRTDTQYF. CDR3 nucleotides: TGTGCCAGCAGTTATTTGAGGACAGATACGCAGTATTTT.

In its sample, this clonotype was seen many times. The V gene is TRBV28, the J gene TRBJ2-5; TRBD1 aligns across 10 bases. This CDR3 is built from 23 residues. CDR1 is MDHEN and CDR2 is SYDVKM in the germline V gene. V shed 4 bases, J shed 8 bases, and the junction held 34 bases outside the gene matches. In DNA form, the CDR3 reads TGTGCCAGCAGTTCAAATCCGATCGTTTTCTTGGGCTCAATCGGGACAGGGGAGATTACCCAGTACTTC. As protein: CASSSNPIVFLGSIGTGEITQYF.

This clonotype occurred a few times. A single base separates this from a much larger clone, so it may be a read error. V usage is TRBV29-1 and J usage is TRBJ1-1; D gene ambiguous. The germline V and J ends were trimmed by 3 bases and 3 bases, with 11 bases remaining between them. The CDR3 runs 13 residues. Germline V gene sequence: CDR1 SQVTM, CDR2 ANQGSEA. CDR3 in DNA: TGCAGCGTTGAGTCCCGGGCTGACACTGAAGCTTTCTTT. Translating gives CSVESRADTEAFF.

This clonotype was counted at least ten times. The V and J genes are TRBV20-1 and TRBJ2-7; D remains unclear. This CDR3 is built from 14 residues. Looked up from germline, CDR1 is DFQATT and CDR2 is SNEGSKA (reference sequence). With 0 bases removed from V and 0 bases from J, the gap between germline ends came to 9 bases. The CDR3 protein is CSARDPPSSYEQYF. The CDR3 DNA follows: TGCAGTGCTAGAGACCCACCGAGCTCCTACGAGCAGTACTTC.

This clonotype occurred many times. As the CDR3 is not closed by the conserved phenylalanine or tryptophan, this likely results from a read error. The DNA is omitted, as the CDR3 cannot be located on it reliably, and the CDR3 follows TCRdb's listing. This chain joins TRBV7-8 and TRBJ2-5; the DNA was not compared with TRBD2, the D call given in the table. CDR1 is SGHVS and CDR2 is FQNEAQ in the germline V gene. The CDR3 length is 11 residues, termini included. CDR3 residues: CASITGGTSDV.

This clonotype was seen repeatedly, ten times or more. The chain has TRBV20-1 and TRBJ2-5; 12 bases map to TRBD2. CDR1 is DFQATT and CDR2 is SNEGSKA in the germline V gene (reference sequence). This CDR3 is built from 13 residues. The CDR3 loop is CRGLAGRQETQYF. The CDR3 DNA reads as TGCAGGGGACTAGCGGGTCGACAAGAGACCCAGTACTTC.

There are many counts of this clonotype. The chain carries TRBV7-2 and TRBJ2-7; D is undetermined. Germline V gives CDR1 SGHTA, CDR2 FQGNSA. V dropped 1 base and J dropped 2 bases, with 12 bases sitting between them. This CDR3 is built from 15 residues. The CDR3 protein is CASSLGDPGAYEQYF. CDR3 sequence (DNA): TGTGCCAGCAGCTTAGGCGATCCAGGAGCCTACGAGCAGTACTTC.

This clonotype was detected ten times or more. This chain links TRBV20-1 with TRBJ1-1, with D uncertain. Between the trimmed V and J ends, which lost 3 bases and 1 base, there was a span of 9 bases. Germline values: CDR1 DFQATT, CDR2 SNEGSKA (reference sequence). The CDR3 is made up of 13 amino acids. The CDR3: CSARRAQNTEAFF. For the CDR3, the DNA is TGCAGTGCTAGGAGGGCACAGAACACTGAAGCTTTCTTT.

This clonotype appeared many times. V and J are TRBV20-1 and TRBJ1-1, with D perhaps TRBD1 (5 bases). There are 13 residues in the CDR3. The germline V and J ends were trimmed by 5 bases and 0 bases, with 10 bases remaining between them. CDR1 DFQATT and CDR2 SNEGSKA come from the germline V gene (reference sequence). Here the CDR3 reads CSARDSLNTEAFF. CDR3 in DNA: TGCAGTGCTCGGGACTCCCTGAACACTGAAGCTTTCTTT.

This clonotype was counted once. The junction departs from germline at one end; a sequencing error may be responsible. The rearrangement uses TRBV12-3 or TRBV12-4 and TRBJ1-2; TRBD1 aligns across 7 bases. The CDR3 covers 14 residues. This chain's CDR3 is CASSESSRGDGYTF. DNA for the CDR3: TGCGCCAGCAGTGAGTCGTCCAGGGGGGACGGCTACACCTTC.

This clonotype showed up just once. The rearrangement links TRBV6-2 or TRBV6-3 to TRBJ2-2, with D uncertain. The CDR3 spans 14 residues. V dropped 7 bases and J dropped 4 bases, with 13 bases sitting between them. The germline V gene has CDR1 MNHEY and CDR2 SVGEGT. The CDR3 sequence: CASTIEIRTGELFF. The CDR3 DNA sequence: TGTGCCAGCACCATCGAGATTCGCACCGGGGAGCTGTTTTTT.

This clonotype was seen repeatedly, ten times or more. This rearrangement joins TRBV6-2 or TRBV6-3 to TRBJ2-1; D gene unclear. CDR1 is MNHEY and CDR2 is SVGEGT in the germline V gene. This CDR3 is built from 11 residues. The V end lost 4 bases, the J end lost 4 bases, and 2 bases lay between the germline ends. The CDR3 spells CASSFYNEQFF. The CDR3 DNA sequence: TGTGCCAGCAGTTTTTACAATGAGCAGTTCTTC.

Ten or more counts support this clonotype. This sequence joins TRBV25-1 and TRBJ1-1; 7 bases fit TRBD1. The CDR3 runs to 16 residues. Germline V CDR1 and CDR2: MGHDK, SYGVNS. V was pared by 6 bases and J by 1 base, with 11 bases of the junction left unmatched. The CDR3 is CASSGRQQGRNTEAFF. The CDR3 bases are TGTGCCAGCAGCGGACGCCAACAGGGGAGGAACACTGAAGCTTTCTTT.

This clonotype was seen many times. The CDR3 sequence is CASRETGTGIGYTF. The CDR3 nucleotides read TGTGCCAGCAGGGAAACCGGGACAGGCATTGGCTACACCTTC. The genes are TRBV6-2 or TRBV6-3 and TRBJ1-2; 8 bases map to TRBD1. Trimming at V came to 6 bases and at J to 7 bases, leaving 10 bases not matched to a gene. This CDR3 spans 14 amino acids. Germline values: CDR1 MNHEY, CDR2 SVGEGT.

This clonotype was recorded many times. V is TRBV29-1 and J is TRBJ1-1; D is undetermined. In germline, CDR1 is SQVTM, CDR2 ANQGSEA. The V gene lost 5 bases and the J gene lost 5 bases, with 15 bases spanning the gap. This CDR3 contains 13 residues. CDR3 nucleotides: TGCAGCGTTACCGGACTGCCAGCGACTGAAGCTTTCTTT. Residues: CSVTGLPATEAFF.

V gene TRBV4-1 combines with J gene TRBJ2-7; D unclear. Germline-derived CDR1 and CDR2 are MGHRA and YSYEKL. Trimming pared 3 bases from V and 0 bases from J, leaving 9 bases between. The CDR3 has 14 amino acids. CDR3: CASSHIGGSYEQYF. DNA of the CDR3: TGCGCCAGCAGCCATATCGGCGGCTCCTACGAGCAGTACTTC.

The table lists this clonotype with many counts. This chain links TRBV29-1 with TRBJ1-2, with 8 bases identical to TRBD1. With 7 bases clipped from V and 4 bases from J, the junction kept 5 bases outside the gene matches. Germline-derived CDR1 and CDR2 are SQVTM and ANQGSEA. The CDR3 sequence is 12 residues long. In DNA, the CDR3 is TGCAGCGGGTACACAGGGGGCTATGGCTACACCTTC. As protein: CSGYTGGYGYTF.

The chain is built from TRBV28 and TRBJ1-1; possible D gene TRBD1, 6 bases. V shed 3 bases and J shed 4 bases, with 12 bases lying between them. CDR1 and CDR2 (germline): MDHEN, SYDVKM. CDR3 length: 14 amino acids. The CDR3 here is CASSFIRGGTEAFF. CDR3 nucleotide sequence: TGTGCCAGCAGTTTCATAAGGGGGGGCACTGAAGCTTTCTTT.

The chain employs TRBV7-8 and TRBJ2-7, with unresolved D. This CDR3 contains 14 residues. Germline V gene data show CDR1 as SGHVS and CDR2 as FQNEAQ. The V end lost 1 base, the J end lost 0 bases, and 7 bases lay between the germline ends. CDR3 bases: TGTGCCAGCAGCTTAGTGATGGACTCCTACGAGCAGTACTTC. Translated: CASSLVMDSYEQYF. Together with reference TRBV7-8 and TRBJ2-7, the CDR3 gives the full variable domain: GAGVSQSPRYKVAKRGQDVALRCDPISGHVSLFWYQQALGQGPEFLTYFQNEAQLDKSGLPSDRFFAERPEGSVSTLKIQRTQQEDSAVYLCASSLVMDSYEQYFGPGTRLTVT.

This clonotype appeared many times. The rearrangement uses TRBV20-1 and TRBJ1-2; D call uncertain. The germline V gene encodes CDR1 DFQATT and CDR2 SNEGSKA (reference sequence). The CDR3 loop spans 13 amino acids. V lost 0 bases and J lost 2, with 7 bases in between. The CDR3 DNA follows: TGCAGTGCTAGAGATGGTGTGAACTATGGCTACACCTTC. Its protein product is CSARDGVNYGYTF.

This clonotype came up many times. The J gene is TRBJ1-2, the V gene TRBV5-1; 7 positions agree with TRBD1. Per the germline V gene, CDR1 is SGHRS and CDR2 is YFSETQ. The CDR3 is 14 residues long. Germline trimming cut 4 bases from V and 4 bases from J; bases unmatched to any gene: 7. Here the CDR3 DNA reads TGCGCCAGCAGCCCACGACAGGGCCTCTATGGCTACACCTTC. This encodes CASSPRQGLYGYTF.

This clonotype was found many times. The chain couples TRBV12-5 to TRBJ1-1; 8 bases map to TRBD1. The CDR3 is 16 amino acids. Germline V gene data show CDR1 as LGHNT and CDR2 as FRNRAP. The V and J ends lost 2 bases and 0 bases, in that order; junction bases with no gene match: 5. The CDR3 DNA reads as TGTGCTAGTGGTTTGACGGCAGGGGGCTTGAACACTGAAGCTTTCTTT. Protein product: CASGLTAGGLNTEAFF.

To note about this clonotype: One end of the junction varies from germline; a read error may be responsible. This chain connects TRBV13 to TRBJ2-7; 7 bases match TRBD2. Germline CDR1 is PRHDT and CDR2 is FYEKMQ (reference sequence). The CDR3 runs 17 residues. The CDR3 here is CASSLGTGGRITYELYF. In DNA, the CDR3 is TGTGCCAGCAGCTTAGGGACGGGCGGGAGAATCACCTACGAGCTGTACTTC.

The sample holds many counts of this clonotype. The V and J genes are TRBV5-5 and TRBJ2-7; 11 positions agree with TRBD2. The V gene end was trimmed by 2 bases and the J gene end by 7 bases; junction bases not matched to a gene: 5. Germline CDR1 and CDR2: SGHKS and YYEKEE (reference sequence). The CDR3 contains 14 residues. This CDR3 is CASSLGTSGSEQYF. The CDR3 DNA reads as TGTGCCAGCAGCTTAGGGACTAGCGGCAGTGAGCAGTACTTC.

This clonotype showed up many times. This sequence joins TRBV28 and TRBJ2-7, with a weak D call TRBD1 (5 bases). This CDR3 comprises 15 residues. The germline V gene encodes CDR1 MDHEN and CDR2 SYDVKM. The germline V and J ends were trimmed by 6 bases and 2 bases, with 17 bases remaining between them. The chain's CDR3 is CASRRHVQGPYEQYF. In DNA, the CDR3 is TGTGCCAGCAGGCGACACGTTCAGGGCCCCTACGAGCAGTACTTC.

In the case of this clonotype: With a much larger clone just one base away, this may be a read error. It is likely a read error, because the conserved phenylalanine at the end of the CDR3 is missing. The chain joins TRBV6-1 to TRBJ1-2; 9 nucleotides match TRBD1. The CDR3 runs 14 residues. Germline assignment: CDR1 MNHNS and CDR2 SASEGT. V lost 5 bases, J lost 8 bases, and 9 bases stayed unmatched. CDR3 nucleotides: TGTGCCAGCAGTCAACCCACAGGGGGCCGAGGCTACACCGTC. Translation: CASSQPTGGRGYTV.

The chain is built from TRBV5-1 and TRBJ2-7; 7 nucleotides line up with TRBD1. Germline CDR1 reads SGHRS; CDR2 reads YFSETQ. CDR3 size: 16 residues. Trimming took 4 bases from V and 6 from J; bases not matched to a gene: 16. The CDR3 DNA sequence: TGCGCCAGCAGCCGATTAGCTGGGACAGAAACTAGCGAGCAGTACTTC. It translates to CASSRLAGTETSEQYF.